This T cell receptor (beta chain) was recorded in a study of Ad26.COV2.S vaccination and SARS-CoV-2 variants. Study-wide results and caveats: CD8+ and CD4+ T cells specific for spike reportedly responded with substantial breadth after vaccination. Spike-specific TCR breadth was greater after Ad26.COV2.S than placebo.

Points on this clone: Antigen specificity is unknown.

Measured with immunoSEQ multiplex PCR; TCRdb has only the in-frame clones, and not every one. The table lists 100,000 or so clones, around 80% of them singletons. The CDR3 has 19 amino acids. V lost 6 bases and J lost 2, with 26 bases in between. The germline V gene has CDR1 LGHNA and CDR2 YNFKEQ. This sequence joins TRBV4-2 and TRBJ1-3; D gene ambiguous. The source of this sequence is a human donor who had recovered from COVID-19. This material consisted of peripheral blood, taken after recovery from COVID-19. The CDR3 here is CASSRDAGRAGGPGNTIYF. DNA of the CDR3: TGTGCCAGCAGTCGTGATGCTGGGAGGGCAGGCGGACCTGGAAACACCATATATTTT.